Listed here are 14 T cell receptor beta chains from one sample, sequenced in a study of OX40 agonist ivuxolimab in advanced cancers. Sequencing used immunoSEQ multiplex PCR; TCRdb keeps in-frame clones, though not all of them. The sample records around 80,000 clones, roughly 88% being singletons. Sequences were derived from CD4+ or CD8+ T cells sorted from blood, sampled in a trial of the OX40 agonist ivuxolimab. The receptors stem from an adult with an advanced solid tumor such as melanoma, head and neck, liver or kidney cancer.

V usage is TRBV30 and J usage is TRBJ2-5, with TRBD2 matching 7 bases. The V gene end was trimmed by 0 bases and the J gene end by 2 bases; junction bases not matched to a gene: 15. The CDR3 length is 18 residues. Per germline, CDR1 GTSNPN and CDR2 SVGIG (reference sequence). As DNA, the CDR3 is TGTGCCTGGAGTGTACTCCAAACTATTCTAGCGGATCAAGAGACCCAGTACTTC. It yields the protein CAWSVLQTILADQETQYF. The full variable domain, its missing parts supplied by reference TRBV30 and TRBJ2-5, is SQTIHQWPATLVQPVGSPLSLECTVEGTSNPNLYWYRQAAGRGLQLLFYSVGIGQISSEVPQNLSASRPQDRQFILSSKKLLLSDSGFYLCAWSVLQTILADQETQYFGPGTRLLVL.

The V gene is TRBV18, the J gene TRBJ2-7, with D perhaps given as TRBD1 or TRBD2 (5 bases each). Germline V lookup: CDR1 KGHSH, CDR2 LQKENI. The CDR3 runs to 15 residues. V lost 2 bases to trimming and J lost 3 bases, with 14 bases between them. CDR3 loop: CASSPGGGAGYEQYF. CDR3 in DNA: TGTGCCAGCTCACCAGGTGGGGGTGCTGGCTACGAGCAGTACTTC.

The chain uses TRBV7-3 and TRBJ2-3; 11 bases are a match to TRBD2. The CDR3 sequence is 15 residues long. V lost 6 bases, J lost 5 bases, and 7 bases stayed unmatched. Germline-derived CDR1 and CDR2 are SGHTA and FQGTGA. DNA for the CDR3: TGTGCCAGCAGTCAACTAGCGGGAGTTATAGATACGCAGTATTTT. Amino acid sequence: CASSQLAGVIDTQYF. The variable domain in full, completed from reference TRBV7-3 and TRBJ2-3, reads GAGVSQTPSNKVTEKGKYVELRCDPISGHTALYWYRQSLGQGPEFLIYFQGTGAADDSGLPNDRFFAVRPEGSVSTLKIQRTERGDSAVYLCASSQLAGVIDTQYFGPGTRLTVL.

The chain uses TRBV9 and TRBJ2-1; D uncertain. Germline-derived CDR1 and CDR2 are SGDLS and YYNGEE. Trimming shortened V by 0 bases and J by 2 bases, and 6 bases separated the two germline ends. The CDR3 contains 14 residues. CDR3 loop: CASSVERTYNEQFF. The CDR3 DNA reads TGTGCCAGCAGCGTAGAGAGGACCTACAATGAGCAGTTCTTC. Full variable domain (missing parts from reference TRBV9 and TRBJ2-1): DSGVTQTPKHLITATGQRVTLRCSPRSGDLSVYWYQQSLDQGLQFLIQYYNGEERAKGNILERFSAQQFPDLHSELNLSSLELGDSALYFCASSVERTYNEQFFGPGTRLTVL.

The V call is TRBV7-9, the J call TRBJ2-5; possibly TRBD2 for D (6 bases). Trimming shortened V by 1 base and J by 3 bases, and 9 bases separated the two germline ends. This CDR3 is built from 14 residues. Germline CDR1 reads SEHNR; CDR2 reads FQNEAQ (reference sequence). The CDR3 reads CASSLEVAEETQYF. CDR3 bases: TGTGCCAGCAGCTTAGAGGTAGCGGAAGAGACCCAGTACTTC. The full variable domain, rest sourced from reference TRBV7-9 and TRBJ2-5, is DTGVSQNPRHKITKRGQNVTFRCDPISEHNRLYWYRQTLGQGPEFLTYFQNEAQLEKSRLLSDRFSAERPKGSFSTLEIQRTEQGDSAMYLCASSLEVAEETQYFGPGTRLLVL.

V is TRBV6-5 and J is TRBJ2-7; tentatively, D is TRBD1 (6 bases). The V end was cut by 7 bases, the J end by 6 bases, with 19 bases between. Germline CDR1 MNHEY, CDR2 SVGAGI. This CDR3 contains 14 residues. The CDR3 sequence: CASTPNREWGEQYF. The DNA of the CDR3 is TGTGCCAGCACCCCAAACAGGGAATGGGGCGAGCAGTACTTC.

J is TRBJ2-1 and V is TRBV7-2; 9 positions agree with TRBD2. Germline V gives CDR1 SGHTA, CDR2 FQGNSA. V lost 6 bases and J lost 9; bases outside the gene matches: 9. CDR3 length: 14 residues. Here the CDR3 reads CASRTSGYRGEQFF. The DNA for the CDR3 is TGTGCCAGCAGGACTAGCGGATACAGGGGTGAGCAGTTCTTC.

The chain links TRBV19 to TRBJ2-2; 9 nucleotides agree with TRBD2. The CDR3 loop spans 16 amino acids. Per the germline V gene, CDR1 is LNHDA and CDR2 is SQIVND (reference sequence). V was clipped by 6 bases and J by 6 bases; unmatched bases: 11. The CDR3, as DNA: TGTGCCAGTAGGAAAATGGTAGCGGGAGTGGCCGGGGAGCTGTTTTTT. As protein: CASRKMVAGVAGELFF.

This CDR3 reads CASSSLRAGELFF. CDR3 bases: TGTGCCAGCAGCTCATTGCGGGCCGGGGAGCTGTTTTTT. The rearrangement uses TRBV14 and TRBJ2-2, with D perhaps matching TRBD2 (5 bases). Trimming pared 5 bases from V and 6 bases from J, leaving 10 bases between. This CDR3 has 13 residues. From germline, CDR1 is SGHDN and CDR2 FVKESK. The whole variable domain, remainder taken from reference TRBV14 and TRBJ2-2, is EAGVTQFPSHSVIEKGQTVTLRCDPISGHDNLYWYRRVMGKEIKFLLHFVKESKQDESGMPNNRFLAERTGGTYSTLKVQPAELEDSGVYFCASSSLRAGELFFGEGSRLTVL.

Concerning this clone: A junction end diverges from the germline sequence, so it may reflect a read error. This sequence joins TRBV29-1 and TRBJ2-3; TRBD2 aligns across 10 bases. The CDR3 has 14 amino acids. CDR1 and CDR2 (germline): SQVTM, ANQGSEA. This chain's CDR3 is CSVEAGGLGDTQYF. The DNA of the CDR3 is TGCAGCGTCGAAGCGGGAGGGCTGGGAGATACGCAGTATTTT.

The CDR3 loop is CASSIKDTQYF. CDR3 nucleotide sequence: TGTGCCAGCAGCATTAAAGATACGCAGTATTTT. This chain links TRBV7-8 with TRBJ2-3, with unresolved D. Germline V gene sequence: CDR1 SGHVS, CDR2 FQNEAQ. The CDR3 extends over 11 amino acids. The V end lost 5 bases, the J end lost 5 bases, and 5 bases lay between the germline ends.

CDR3 loop: CATSRGVRSGGTQYF. Written as DNA, the CDR3 is TGTGCCACCAGCAGAGGGGTCCGGAGCGGTGGTACGCAGTATTTT. The chain combines TRBV15 with TRBJ2-3; weak D call: TRBD2 (5 bases). The V end was cut by 1 base, the J end by 8 bases, with 16 bases between. This CDR3 is built from 15 residues. Germline lookup yields CDR1 LNHNV and CDR2 YYDKDF (reference sequence).

The chain is built from TRBV4-2 and TRBJ1-4; perhaps TRBD1 as D (6 bases). Germline V gives CDR1 LGHNA, CDR2 YNFKEQ. The CDR3 has 15 amino acids. V lost 4 bases and J 7 bases, leaving 16 bases between the germline ends. The CDR3 region is CASSPPRGRGEKLFF. The CDR3 DNA sequence: TGTGCCAGCAGCCCCCCAAGGGGCAGGGGTGAAAAACTGTTTTTT.

The chain recombines TRBV9 with TRBJ2-1; 7 nucleotides match TRBD1. CDR1 and CDR2 (germline): SGDLS, YYNGEE. V gave up 8 bases and J gave up 3 bases; unmatched junction bases: 2. CDR3 length: 12 amino acids. In DNA form, the CDR3 reads TGTGCCAGAACAGGGGTCTACAATGAGCAGTTCTTC. It specifies CARTGVYNEQFF.